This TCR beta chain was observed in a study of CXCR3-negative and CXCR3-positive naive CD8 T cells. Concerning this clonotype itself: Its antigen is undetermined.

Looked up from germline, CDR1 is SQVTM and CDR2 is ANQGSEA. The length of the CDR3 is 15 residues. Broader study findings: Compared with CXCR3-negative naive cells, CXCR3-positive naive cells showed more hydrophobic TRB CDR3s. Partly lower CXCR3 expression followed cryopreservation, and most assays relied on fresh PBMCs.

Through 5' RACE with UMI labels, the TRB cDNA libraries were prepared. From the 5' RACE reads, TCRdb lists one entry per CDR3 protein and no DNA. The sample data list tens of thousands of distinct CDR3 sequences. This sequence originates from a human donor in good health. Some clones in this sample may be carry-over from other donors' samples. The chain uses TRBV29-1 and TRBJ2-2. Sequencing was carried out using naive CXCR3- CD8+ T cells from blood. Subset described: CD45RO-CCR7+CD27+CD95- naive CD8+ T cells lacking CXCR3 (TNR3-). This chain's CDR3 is CSVEDRLAATGELFF.